The source of this T cell receptor (beta chain) is a study of CD4 T cells in relation to SARS-CoV-2 and coronaviruses. 9.4 x 10^4 or so naive or memory CD4+ cells were cultured with CEF peptides for roughly 10 days. The germline V gene has CDR1 SGHRS and CDR2 YFSETQ. V lost 1 base and J lost 4, with 15 bases in between. The length of the CDR3 is 15 residues. Survey-level TCR-beta sequencing used DNA from CEF-cultured naive and memory CD4+ T cells. The method was immunoSEQ multiplex PCR; TCRdb's version includes in-frame clones alone and lacks a portion of them. This sample has about 36,000 clones, with more than 60% found just once. Remarks on this clone: Its antigen is not identified.

The receptor comes from an adult with COVID-19. The specimen sequenced was memory CD4+ T cells from PBMCs, cultured in vitro. The chain employs TRBV5-1 and TRBJ2-7; possibly TRBD1 for D (6 bases). The CDR3 coding sequence is TGCGCCAGCAGCTTGTATAGGCAGGGGTGGTACGAGCAGTACTTC. This encodes CASSLYRQGWYEQYF.